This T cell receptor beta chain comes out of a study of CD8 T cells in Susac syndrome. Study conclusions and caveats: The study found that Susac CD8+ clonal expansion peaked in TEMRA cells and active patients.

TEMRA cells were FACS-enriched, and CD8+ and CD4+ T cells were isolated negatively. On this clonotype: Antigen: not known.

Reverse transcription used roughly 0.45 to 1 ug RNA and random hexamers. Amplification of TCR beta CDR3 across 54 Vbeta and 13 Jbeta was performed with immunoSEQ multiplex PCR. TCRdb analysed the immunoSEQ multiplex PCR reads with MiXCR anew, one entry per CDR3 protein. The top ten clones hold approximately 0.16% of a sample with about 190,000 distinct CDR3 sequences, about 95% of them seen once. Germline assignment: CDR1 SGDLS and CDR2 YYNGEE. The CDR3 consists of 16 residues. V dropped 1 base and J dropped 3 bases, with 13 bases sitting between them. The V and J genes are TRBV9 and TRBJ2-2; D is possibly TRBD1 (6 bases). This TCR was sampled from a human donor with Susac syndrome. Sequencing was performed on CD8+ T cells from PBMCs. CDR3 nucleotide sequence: TGTGCCAGCAGCGTATTTGCACAGGGCGACACCGGGGAGCTGTTTTTT. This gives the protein CASSVFAQGDTGELFF.